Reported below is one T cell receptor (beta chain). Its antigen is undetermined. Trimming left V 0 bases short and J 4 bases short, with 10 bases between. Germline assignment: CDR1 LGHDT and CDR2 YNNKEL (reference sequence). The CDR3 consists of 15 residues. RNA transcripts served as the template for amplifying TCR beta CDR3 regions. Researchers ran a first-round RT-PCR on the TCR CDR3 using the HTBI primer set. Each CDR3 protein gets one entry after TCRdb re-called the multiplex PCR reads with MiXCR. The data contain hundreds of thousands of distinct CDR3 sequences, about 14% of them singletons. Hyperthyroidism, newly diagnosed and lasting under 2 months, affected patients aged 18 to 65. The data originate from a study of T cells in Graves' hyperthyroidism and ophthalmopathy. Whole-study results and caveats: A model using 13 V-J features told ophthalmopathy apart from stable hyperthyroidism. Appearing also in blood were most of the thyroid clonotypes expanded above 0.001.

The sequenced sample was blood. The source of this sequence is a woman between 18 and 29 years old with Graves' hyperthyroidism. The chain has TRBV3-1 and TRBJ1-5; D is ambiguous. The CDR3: CASSQDLRVNQPQHF. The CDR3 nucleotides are TGTGCCAGCAGCCAAGATCTACGGGTTAATCAGCCCCAGCATTTT.